This TCR beta chain was identified in a study of blood T cell repertoires in COVID-19. Method: immunoSEQ multiplex PCR; TCRdb's copy keeps in-frame clones and lacks some. The sample lists about 120,000 clones; roughly 91% were seen once. Sequences were obtained from peripheral blood. The origin of this receptor is a human donor with acute or convalescent COVID-19. The donor label of this sample is uncertain.

CDR3 sequence reads: CASPPPTSGTYNEQFF. Here the CDR3 DNA reads TGTGCCAGCCCCCCCCCGACTAGCGGGACCTACAATGAGCAGTTCTTC. J is TRBJ2-1 and V is TRBV28, with 11 positions matching TRBD2. Losses at the gene ends were 8 bases for V and 2 bases for J; bases not matched to a gene: 8. Germline values: CDR1 MDHEN, CDR2 SYDVKM. This CDR3 contains 16 residues.